This T cell receptor beta chain derives from a study of metastatic and nonmetastatic thyroid tumors. Study-wide context: Across peripheral blood and tumor or nodule tissue samples taken from malignant and benign thyroid patients, the repertoires were compared with one another. Study outcomes and limitations: Versus benign nodules, malignant thyroid tumors reportedly had significantly higher TCR beta diversity, in blood and tumor.

As processed by the authors: For papillary thyroid cancer, a distant-metastasis classifier was constructed from CDR3 differences observed across clinicopathological groups. TCRdb reassembled clones from the PCR reads with MiXCR. The authors' filters were not applied to this entry. The sample contains 40,000 or so clones, roughly a quarter of which appear only once. Thyroid surgery was performed in patients who had received no treatment beforehand. This clone was seen a handful of times. Its target is not known. CDR1 is MNHNS and CDR2 is SASEGT in the germline V gene. The V gene lost 8 bases and the J gene lost 6 bases, with 16 bases spanning the gap. This CDR3 is 13 amino acids long.

The clonotype originates from a female donor with papillary thyroid cancer or a benign thyroid nodule (not recorded which). Some clones in this sample may be carry-over from other donors' samples. This chain joins TRBV6-1 and TRBJ1-2, with D possibly matching TRBD1 (5 bases). Sequencing input: blood. This CDR3 reads CASRVEAGNGYTF. The DNA for the CDR3 is TGTGCCAGCCGGGTGGAAGCAGGGAATGGCTACACCTTC.